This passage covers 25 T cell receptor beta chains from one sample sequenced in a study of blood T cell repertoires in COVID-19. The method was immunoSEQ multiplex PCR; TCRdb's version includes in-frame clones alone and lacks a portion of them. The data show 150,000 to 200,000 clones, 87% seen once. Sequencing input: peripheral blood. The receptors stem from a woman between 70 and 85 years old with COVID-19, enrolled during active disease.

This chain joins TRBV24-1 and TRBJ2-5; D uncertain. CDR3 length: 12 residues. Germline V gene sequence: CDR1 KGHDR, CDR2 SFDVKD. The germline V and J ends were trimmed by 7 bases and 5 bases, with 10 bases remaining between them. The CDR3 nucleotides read TGTGCCACCAGCCCCAGAGGCGAGACCCAGTACTTC. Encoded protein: CATSPRGETQYF.

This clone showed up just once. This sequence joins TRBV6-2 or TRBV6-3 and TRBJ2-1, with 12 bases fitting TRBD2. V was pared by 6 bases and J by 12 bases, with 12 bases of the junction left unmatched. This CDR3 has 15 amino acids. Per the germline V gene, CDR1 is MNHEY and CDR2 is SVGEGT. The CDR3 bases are TGTGCCAGCAGCCGACTAGCGGGAGAAGTGGTAGGGCAGTTCTTC. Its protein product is CASSRLAGEVVGQFF.

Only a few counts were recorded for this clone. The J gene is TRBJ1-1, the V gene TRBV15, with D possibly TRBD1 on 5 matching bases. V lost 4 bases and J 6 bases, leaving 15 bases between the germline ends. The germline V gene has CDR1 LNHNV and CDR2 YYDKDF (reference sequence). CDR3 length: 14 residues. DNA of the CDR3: TGTGCCACCAGCACCCGCCAGGGTAGCCCTGAAGCTTTCTTT. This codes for CATSTRQGSPEAFF.

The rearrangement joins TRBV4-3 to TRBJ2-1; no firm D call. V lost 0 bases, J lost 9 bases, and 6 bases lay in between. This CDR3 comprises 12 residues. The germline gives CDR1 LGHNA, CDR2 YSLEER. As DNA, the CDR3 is TGCGCCAGCAGCCAAGATCGAGGTGAGCAGTTCTTC. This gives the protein CASSQDRGEQFF.

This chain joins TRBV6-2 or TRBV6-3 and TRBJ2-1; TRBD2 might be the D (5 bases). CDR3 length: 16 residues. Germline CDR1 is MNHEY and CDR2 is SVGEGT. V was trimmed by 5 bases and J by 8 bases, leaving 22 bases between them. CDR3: CASSRPARSSGDEQFF. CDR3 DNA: TGTGCCAGCAGTCGACCTGCGAGGAGCTCCGGGGATGAGCAGTTCTTC.

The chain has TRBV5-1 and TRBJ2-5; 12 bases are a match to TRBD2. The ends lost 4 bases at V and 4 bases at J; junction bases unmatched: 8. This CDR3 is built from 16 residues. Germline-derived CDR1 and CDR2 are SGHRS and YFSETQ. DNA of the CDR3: TGCGCCAGCAGCCTACCCGGGACTAGCGGGTCAGAGACCCAGTACTTC. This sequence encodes CASSLPGTSGSETQYF. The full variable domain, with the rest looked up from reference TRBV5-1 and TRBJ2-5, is KAGVTQTPRYLIKTRGQQVTLSCSPISGHRSVSWYQQTPGQGLQFLFEYFSETQRNKGNFPGRFSGRQFSNSRSEMNVSTLELGDSALYLCASSLPGTSGSETQYFGPGTRLLVL.

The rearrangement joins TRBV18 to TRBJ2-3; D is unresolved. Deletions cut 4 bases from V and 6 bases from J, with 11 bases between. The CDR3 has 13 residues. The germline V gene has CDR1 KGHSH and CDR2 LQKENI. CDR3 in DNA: TGTGCCAGCTCACTTACTCCGCCGGATACGCAGTATTTT. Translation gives CASSLTPPDTQYF.

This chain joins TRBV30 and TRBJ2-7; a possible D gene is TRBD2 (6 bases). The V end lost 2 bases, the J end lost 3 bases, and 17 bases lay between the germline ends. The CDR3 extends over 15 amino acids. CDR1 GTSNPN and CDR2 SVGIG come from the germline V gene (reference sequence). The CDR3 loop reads CAWSTPGGTHYEQYF. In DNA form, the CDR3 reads TGTGCCTGGAGTACCCCGGGCGGGACGCACTACGAGCAGTACTTC.

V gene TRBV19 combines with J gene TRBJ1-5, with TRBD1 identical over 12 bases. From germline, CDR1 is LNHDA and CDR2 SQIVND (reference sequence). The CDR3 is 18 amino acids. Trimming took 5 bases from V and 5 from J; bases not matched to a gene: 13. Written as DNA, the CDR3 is TGTGCCAGTAGTGAGTGGGGACAGGGGGCGTTCGGGTATCAGCCCCAGCATTTT. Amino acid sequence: CASSEWGQGAFGYQPQHF.

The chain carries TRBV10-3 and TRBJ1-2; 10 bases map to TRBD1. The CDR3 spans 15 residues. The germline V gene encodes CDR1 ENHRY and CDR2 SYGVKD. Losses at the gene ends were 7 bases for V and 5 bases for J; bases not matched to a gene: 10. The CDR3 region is CAINSGTGEEYGYTF. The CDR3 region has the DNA TGTGCCATCAACTCCGGGACAGGGGAGGAGTATGGCTACACCTTC.

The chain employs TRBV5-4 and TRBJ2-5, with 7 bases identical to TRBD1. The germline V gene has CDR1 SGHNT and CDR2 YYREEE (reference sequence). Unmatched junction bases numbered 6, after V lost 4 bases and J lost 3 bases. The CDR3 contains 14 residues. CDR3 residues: CASSIPGQKETQYF. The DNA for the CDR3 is TGTGCCAGCAGCATACCGGGACAGAAAGAGACCCAGTACTTC.

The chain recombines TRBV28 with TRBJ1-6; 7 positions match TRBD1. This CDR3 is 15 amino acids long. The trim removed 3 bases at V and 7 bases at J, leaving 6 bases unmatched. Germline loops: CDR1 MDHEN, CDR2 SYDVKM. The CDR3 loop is CASSFYDRVNSPLHF. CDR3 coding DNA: TGTGCCAGCAGTTTCTACGACAGGGTGAATTCACCCCTCCACTTT.

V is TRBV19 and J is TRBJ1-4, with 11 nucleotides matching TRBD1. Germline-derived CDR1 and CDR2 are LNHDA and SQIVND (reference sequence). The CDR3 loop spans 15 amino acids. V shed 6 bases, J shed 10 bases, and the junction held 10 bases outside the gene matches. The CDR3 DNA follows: TGTGCCAGTAGAGCCGGGACAGGGGGTTTGCGAAAACTGTTTTTT. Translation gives CASRAGTGGLRKLFF.

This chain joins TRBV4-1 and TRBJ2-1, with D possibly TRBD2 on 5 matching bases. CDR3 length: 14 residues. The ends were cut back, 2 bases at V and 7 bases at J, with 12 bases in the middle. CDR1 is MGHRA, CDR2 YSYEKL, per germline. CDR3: CASSQLRVGNEQFF. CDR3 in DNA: TGCGCCAGCAGCCAATTGAGGGTTGGTAATGAGCAGTTCTTC.

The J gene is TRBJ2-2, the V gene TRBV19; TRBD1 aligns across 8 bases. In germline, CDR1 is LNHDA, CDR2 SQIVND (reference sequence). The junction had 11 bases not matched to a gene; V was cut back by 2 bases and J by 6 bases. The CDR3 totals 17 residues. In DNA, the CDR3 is TGTGCCAGTAGTATATCGACAGGGGAAATATATTCCGGGGAGCTGTTTTTT. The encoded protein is CASSISTGEIYSGELFF.

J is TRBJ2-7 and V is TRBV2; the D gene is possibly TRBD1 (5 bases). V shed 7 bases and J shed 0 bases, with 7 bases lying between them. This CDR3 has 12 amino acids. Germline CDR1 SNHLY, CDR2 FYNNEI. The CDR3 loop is CASMQGSYEQYF. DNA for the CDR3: TGTGCCAGCATGCAGGGCTCCTACGAGCAGTACTTC.

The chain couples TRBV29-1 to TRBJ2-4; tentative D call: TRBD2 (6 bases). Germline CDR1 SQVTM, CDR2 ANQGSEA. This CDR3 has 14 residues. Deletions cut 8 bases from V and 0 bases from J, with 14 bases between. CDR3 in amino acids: CSPEGRIAKNIQYF. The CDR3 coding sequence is TGCAGCCCCGAGGGGAGGATAGCCAAAAACATTCAGTACTTC.

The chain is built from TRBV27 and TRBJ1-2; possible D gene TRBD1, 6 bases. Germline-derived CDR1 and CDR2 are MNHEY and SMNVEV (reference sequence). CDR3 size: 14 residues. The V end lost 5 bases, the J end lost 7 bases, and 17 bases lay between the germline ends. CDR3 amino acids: CASSNGGQGVGYTF. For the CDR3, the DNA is TGTGCCAGCAGTAACGGGGGGCAAGGGGTTGGCTACACCTTC.

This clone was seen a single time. The CDR3 loop reads CSARWDRTYF. CDR3 DNA: TGCAGTGCTAGATGGGACAGAACGTATTTT. The genes are TRBV20-1 and TRBJ2-3, with 7 nucleotides matching TRBD1. J gave up 14 bases and V 2 bases, and 4 bases lay outside the gene matches. The germline V gene encodes CDR1 DFQATT and CDR2 SNEGSKA (reference sequence). The CDR3 consists of 10 residues.

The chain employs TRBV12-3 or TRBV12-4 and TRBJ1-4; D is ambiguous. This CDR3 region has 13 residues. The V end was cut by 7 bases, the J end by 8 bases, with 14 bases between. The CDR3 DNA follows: TGTGCCAGCAAAAAACCCGGGGAAGAAAAACTGTTTTTT. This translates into CASKKPGEEKLFF.

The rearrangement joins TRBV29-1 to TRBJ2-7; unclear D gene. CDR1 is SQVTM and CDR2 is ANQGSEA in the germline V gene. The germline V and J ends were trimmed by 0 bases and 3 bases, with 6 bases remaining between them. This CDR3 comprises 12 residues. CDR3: CSVEENNYEQYF. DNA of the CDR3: TGCAGCGTTGAAGAGAACAACTACGAGCAGTACTTC.

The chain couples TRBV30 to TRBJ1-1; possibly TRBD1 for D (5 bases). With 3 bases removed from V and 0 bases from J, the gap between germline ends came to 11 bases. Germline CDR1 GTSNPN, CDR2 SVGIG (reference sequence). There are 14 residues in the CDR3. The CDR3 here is CAWRAGPMNTEAFF. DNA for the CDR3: TGTGCCTGGAGGGCAGGGCCCATGAACACTGAAGCTTTCTTT.

CDR3 in amino acids: CASNLAGVLYEQYF. The CDR3 DNA sequence: TGTGCCAGCAATCTAGCGGGAGTCCTCTACGAGCAGTACTTC. The chain carries TRBV6-5 and TRBJ2-7; 10 positions agree with TRBD2. Unmatched junction bases numbered 6, after V lost 7 bases and J lost 3 bases. The CDR3 contains 14 residues. Germline values: CDR1 MNHEY, CDR2 SVGAGI.

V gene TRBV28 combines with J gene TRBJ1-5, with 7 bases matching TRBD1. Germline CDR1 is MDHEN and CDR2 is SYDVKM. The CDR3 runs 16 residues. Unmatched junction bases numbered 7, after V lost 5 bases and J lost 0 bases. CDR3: CASSRWTGDSNQPQHF. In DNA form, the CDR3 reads TGTGCCAGCAGTCGATGGACAGGTGATAGCAATCAGCCCCAGCATTTT.

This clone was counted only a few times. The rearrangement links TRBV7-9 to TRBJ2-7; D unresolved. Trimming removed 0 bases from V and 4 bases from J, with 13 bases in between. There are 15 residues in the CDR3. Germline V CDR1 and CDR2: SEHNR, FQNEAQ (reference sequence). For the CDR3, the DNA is TGTGCCAGCAGCTTAGCGAGCCCTCGTGAGTACGAGCAGTACTTC. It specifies CASSLASPREYEQYF. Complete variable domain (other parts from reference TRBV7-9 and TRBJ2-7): DTGVSQNPRHKITKRGQNVTFRCDPISEHNRLYWYRQTLGQGPEFLTYFQNEAQLEKSRLLSDRFSAERPKGSFSTLEIQRTEQGDSAMYLCASSLASPREYEQYFGPGTRLTVT.